The 21 T cell receptor beta chains in this list originate from one sample, sequenced in a study of control samples from healthy donors and cancer patients. Here immunoSEQ multiplex PCR was the method, and the copy in TCRdb shows in-frame clones only, minus some. The profile shows some 170,000 clones, approximately 94% of them singletons. Sequenced input: PBMCs. These receptors all stem from a man between 60 and 75 years old with colorectal cancer.

The J gene is TRBJ2-3, the V gene TRBV3-1 (or the pseudogene TRBV3-2), with D tentatively TRBD2 (6 bases). CDR3 length: 16 residues. V was cut by 0 bases and J by 1 base, with 11 bases left in between. The germline gives CDR1 LGHDT, CDR2 YNNKEL (reference sequence). The DNA of the CDR3 is TGTGCCAGCAGCCAAGAAGGAGGGGCTCGCACAGATACGCAGTATTTT. Translated, it gives CASSQEGGARTDTQYF.

The CDR3 sequence: CASSPTGTGVYGYTF. DNA of the CDR3: TGTGCCAGCAGTCCGACCGGGACAGGGGTCTATGGCTACACCTTC. The chain combines TRBV27 with TRBJ1-2; 10 nucleotides match TRBD1. CDR1 and CDR2 from the germline V gene are MNHEY and SMNVEV (reference sequence). The CDR3 extends over 15 amino acids. The J segment lost 4 bases and the V segment lost 5 bases, leaving 7 bases of the junction unmatched.

The chain joins TRBV10-3 to TRBJ2-2; 8 nucleotides match TRBD2. The CDR3 totals 14 residues. The trim removed 6 bases at V and 5 bases at J, leaving 5 bases unmatched. Germline V lookup: CDR1 ENHRY, CDR2 SYGVKD. The CDR3 loop is CAIREAGGTGELFF. The CDR3 DNA is TGTGCCATCAGGGAGGCGGGGGGAACCGGGGAGCTGTTTTTT.

The CDR3 DNA sequence: TGTGCCAGTAGCCGCGACTTGCTTGTCGGGAGCACTGAAGCTTTCTTT. Protein product: CASSRDLLVGSTEAFF. This sequence joins TRBV19 and TRBJ1-1, with D uncertain. The germline CDR1 and CDR2 sequences are LNHDA and SQIVND (reference sequence). This CDR3 region has 16 residues. Trimming took off 6 bases at V and 4 bases at J, with 21 bases between the two ends.

This clone was recorded only once. The chain joins TRBV19 to TRBJ1-3, with D perhaps TRBD1 (5 bases). This CDR3 comprises 14 residues. The germline gives CDR1 LNHDA, CDR2 SQIVND (reference sequence). V dropped 6 bases and J dropped 6 bases, with 15 bases sitting between them. CDR3 coding DNA: TGTGCCAGTAGGCCCTCAGGGTCGAAAAACACCATATATTTT. As protein: CASRPSGSKNTIYF.

This clone was recorded only once. V is TRBV27 and J is TRBJ1-6; tentative D call: TRBD1 (5 bases). Between the trimmed V and J ends, which lost 10 bases and 13 bases, there was a span of 20 bases. In germline, CDR1 is MNHEY, CDR2 SMNVEV (reference sequence). The CDR3 has 13 amino acids. CDR3 sequence: CATGPGPGLPLHF. As DNA, the CDR3 is TGTGCCACCGGACCGGGACCCGGGTTGCCCCTCCACTTT.

The chain employs TRBV18 and TRBJ1-1; 7 bases map to TRBD1. This CDR3 is built from 15 residues. CDR1 and CDR2 from the germline V gene are KGHSH and LQKENI. Germline trimming cut 4 bases from V and 3 bases from J; bases unmatched to any gene: 8. This CDR3 reads CASSQGAEWDTEAFF. CDR3 bases: TGTGCCAGCTCACAGGGGGCGGAATGGGACACTGAAGCTTTCTTT.

This clone was observed once. V gene TRBV6-5 combines with J gene TRBJ2-7; 8 nucleotides agree with TRBD2. J was trimmed by 2 bases and V by 0 bases; bases with no gene match: 3. The CDR3 is 15 amino acids. From germline, CDR1 is MNHEY and CDR2 SVGAGI. In nucleotides, the CDR3 is TGTGCCAGCAGTTACTCGCGGCGGGGGGCCTACGAGCAGTACTTC. It encodes CASSYSRRGAYEQYF.

This clone has just one count. V usage is TRBV7-9 and J usage is TRBJ2-7, with D hard to call. Between the trimmed V and J ends, which lost 1 base and 5 bases, there was a span of 12 bases. This CDR3 region has 14 residues. CDR1 and CDR2 from the germline V gene are SEHNR and FQNEAQ (reference sequence). The CDR3 reads CASSLERPDHEQYF. CDR3 in DNA: TGTGCCAGCAGCTTAGAACGTCCGGATCACGAGCAGTACTTC.

The CDR3: CASSYGGQGLTEAFF. The CDR3 DNA is TGTGCCAGCAGTTACGGAGGACAGGGTTTGACTGAAGCTTTCTTT. This rearrangement joins TRBV6-5 to TRBJ1-1; the match to TRBD1 covers 8 bases. The germline V gene encodes CDR1 MNHEY and CDR2 SVGAGI. The V gene end was trimmed by 2 bases and the J gene end by 5 bases; junction bases not matched to a gene: 7. The CDR3 has 15 residues.

The rearrangement joins TRBV19 to TRBJ1-3; tentative D call: TRBD1 (6 bases). CDR1 LNHDA and CDR2 SQIVND come from the germline V gene (reference sequence). The CDR3 totals 14 residues. Between the trimmed V and J ends, which lost 5 bases and 1 base, there was a span of 9 bases. The chain's CDR3 is CASSPQGSGNTIYF. The DNA of the CDR3 is TGTGCCAGTAGTCCCCAGGGGTCTGGAAACACCATATATTTT.

This chain connects TRBV6-1 to TRBJ1-2; no firm D call. Germline V gene lookup returns CDR1 MNHNS and CDR2 SASEGT. Trimming took 0 bases from V and 0 from J, leaving 8 bases between them. The CDR3 covers 15 residues. CDR3 DNA: TGTGCCAGCAGTGAAGCGTCAGCAACTAACTATGGCTACACCTTC. Translation: CASSEASATNYGYTF.

The gene calls are TRBV11-2 and TRBJ1-2; D possibly corresponds to TRBD1 (5 bases). The germline V and J ends were trimmed by 3 bases and 4 bases, with 15 bases remaining between them. The CDR3 is 15 residues long. In germline, CDR1 is SGHAT, CDR2 FQNNGV. CDR3 nucleotides: TGTGCCAGCAGCTTGAGGACATCGGAGGGCTATGGCTACACCTTC. This sequence encodes CASSLRTSEGYGYTF.

V gene TRBV9 combines with J gene TRBJ2-5; possibly TRBD2 for D (6 bases). Looked up from germline, CDR1 is SGDLS and CDR2 is YYNGEE. The CDR3 is 14 amino acids. V was cut by 0 bases and J by 1 base, with 7 bases left in between. The DNA of the CDR3 is TGTGCCAGCAGCGTAGCCGGGGGCCAAGAGACCCAGTACTTC. Translation: CASSVAGGQETQYF.

This clone was seen only once. The DNA of the CDR3 is TGTGCCAGCAGCTACTCTGTTGGCCCGGATGAGCAGTTCTTC. Amino acid sequence: CASSYSVGPDEQFF. The chain uses TRBV11-2 and TRBJ2-1; D unresolved. This CDR3 has 14 residues. V was shortened by 4 bases and J by 8 bases, with 15 bases between the two germline ends. From germline, CDR1 is SGHAT and CDR2 FQNNGV.

The chain couples TRBV6-2 or TRBV6-3 to TRBJ1-1, with D unresolved. CDR1 and CDR2 from the germline V gene are MNHEY and SVGEGT. The ends were cut back, 6 bases at V and 0 bases at J, with 11 bases in the middle. This CDR3 spans 14 amino acids. The CDR3: CASSRPGLNTEAFF. Written as DNA, the CDR3 is TGTGCCAGCAGCCGACCAGGCCTGAACACTGAAGCTTTCTTT.

The chain is built from TRBV4-2 and TRBJ2-3; 13 bases are a match to TRBD2. J lost 2 bases, V lost 3 bases, and 8 bases had no gene match. Germline CDR1 reads LGHNA; CDR2 reads YNFKEQ. The CDR3 has 18 amino acids. This chain's CDR3 is CASSQGPGLAGLTDTQYF. The CDR3 DNA follows: TGTGCCAGCAGCCAGGGACCGGGACTAGCGGGACTCACAGATACGCAGTATTTT.

The J gene is TRBJ2-1, the V gene TRBV11-2; the match to TRBD2 covers 11 bases. V shed 5 bases, J shed 4 bases, and the junction held 4 bases outside the gene matches. This CDR3 contains 15 residues. Germline CDR1 SGHAT, CDR2 FQNNGV. CDR3 in amino acids: CASSVGTSGYNEQFF. The CDR3 DNA reads TGTGCCAGCAGCGTCGGGACTAGCGGTTACAATGAGCAGTTCTTC.

The V call is TRBV18, the J call TRBJ1-2; TRBD1 agrees at 7 bases. Germline trimming cut 4 bases from V and 3 bases from J; bases unmatched to any gene: 5. Germline CDR1 reads KGHSH; CDR2 reads LQKENI. There are 14 residues in the CDR3. CDR3 sequence: CASSLAGQDYGYTF. The CDR3 DNA reads as TGTGCCAGCTCACTCGCCGGACAGGACTATGGCTACACCTTC.

The chain links TRBV6-6 to TRBJ2-7; D not certain. Germline V gene lookup returns CDR1 MNHNY and CDR2 SVGAGI (reference sequence). This CDR3 has 15 residues. Trimming took off 3 bases at V and 0 bases at J, with 12 bases between the two ends. CDR3 in DNA: TGTGCCAGCAGTTATGTCGGGTCCCCCTCCTACGAGCAGTACTTC. Residues: CASSYVGSPSYEQYF.

The chain combines TRBV6-5 with TRBJ1-5, with a possible D match to TRBD1 (5 bases). CDR1 MNHEY and CDR2 SVGAGI come from the germline V gene. Between the trimmed V and J ends, which lost 7 bases and 1 base, there was a span of 8 bases. The CDR3 spans 13 residues. Here the CDR3 reads CASTGLSNQPQHF. The DNA for the CDR3 is TGTGCCAGCACAGGGTTAAGCAATCAGCCCCAGCATTTT.